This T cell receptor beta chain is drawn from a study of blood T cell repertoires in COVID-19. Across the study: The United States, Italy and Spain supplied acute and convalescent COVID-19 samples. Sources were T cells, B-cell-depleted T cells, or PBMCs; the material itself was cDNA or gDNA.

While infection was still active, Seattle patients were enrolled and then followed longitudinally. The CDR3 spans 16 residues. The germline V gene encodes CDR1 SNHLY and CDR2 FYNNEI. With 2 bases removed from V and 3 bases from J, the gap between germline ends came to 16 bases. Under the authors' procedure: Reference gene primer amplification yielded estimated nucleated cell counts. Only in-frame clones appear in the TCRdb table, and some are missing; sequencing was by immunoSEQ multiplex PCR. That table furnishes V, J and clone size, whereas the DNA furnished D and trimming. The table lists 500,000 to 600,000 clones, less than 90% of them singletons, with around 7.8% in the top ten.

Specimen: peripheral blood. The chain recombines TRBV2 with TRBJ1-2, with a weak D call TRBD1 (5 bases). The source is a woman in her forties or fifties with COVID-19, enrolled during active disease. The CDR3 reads CASSEKGTGWDYGYTF. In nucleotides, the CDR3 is TGTGCCAGCAGTGAAAAGGGTACAGGATGGGACTATGGCTACACCTTC.